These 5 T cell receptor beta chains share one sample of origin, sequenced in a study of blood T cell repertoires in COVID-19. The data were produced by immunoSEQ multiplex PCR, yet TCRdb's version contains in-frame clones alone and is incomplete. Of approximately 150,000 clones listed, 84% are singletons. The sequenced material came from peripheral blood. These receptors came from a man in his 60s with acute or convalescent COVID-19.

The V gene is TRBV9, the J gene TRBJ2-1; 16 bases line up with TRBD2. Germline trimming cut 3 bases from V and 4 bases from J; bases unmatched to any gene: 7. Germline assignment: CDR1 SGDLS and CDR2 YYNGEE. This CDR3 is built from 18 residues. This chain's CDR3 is CASSAGTSGGARYNEQFF. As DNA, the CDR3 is TGTGCCAGCAGCGCCGGGACTAGCGGGGGGGCGAGGTACAATGAGCAGTTCTTC.

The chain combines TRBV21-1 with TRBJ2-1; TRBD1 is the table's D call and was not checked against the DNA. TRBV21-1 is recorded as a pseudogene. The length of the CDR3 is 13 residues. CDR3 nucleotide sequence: TGTGCCAGCAGGGACAGTTCCTACAATGAGCAGTTCTTC. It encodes CASRDSSYNEQFF.

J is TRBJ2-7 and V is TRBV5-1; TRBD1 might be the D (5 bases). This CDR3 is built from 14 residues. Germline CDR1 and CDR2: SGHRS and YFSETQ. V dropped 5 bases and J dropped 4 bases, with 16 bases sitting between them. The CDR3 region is CASSPSGQMYEQYF. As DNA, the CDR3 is TGCGCCAGCAGTCCTTCAGGACAAATGTACGAGCAGTACTTC. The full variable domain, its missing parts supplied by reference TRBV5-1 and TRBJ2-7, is KAGVTQTPRYLIKTRGQQVTLSCSPISGHRSVSWYQQTPGQGLQFLFEYFSETQRNKGNFPGRFSGRQFSNSRSEMNVSTLELGDSALYLCASSPSGQMYEQYFGPGTRLTVT.

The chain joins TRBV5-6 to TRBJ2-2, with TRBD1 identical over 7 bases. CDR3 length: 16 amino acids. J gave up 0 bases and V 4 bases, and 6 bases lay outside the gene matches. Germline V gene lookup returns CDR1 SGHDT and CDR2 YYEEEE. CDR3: CASSPRTGSNTGELFF. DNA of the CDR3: TGTGCCAGCAGCCCTAGGACAGGCTCGAACACCGGGGAGCTGTTTTTT.

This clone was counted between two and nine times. In DNA, the CDR3 is TGTGCCACCAGCAGAGATAGGACTAGCGGGGGCCGCCTGTACTTC. Translated: CATSRDRTSGGRLYF. J is TRBJ2-7 and V is TRBV15; 13 bases map to TRBD2. Germline assignment: CDR1 LNHNV and CDR2 YYDKDF (reference sequence). V was pared by 0 bases and J by 12 bases, with 8 bases of the junction left unmatched. CDR3 length equals 15 residues.